Presented here are 21 T cell receptor beta chains from one specimen sequenced in a study of blood T cell repertoires in COVID-19 (dated by TCRdb to 2020 to 2021). The library was generated by the immunoSEQ multiplex PCR assay. Imported from immuneACCESS, the table was reduced by TCRdb to in-frame sequences with V and J called. These copies leave out some clones; in studies compared against another copy, an unresolved V gene accounts for under half, and the cause of the remainder is not known. Across this sample there are hundreds of thousands of clones, with roughly 80% seen only once. The ten largest account for about 5% of the sample. The sequencing input was PBMCs or T cells enriched from blood (not recorded which). Receptors originate from a man aged 35-49 years who had been exposed to COVID-19.

This clone turned up a few times. The rearrangement uses TRBV15 and TRBJ2-7; the match to TRBD2 covers 12 bases. Per the germline V gene, CDR1 is LNHNV and CDR2 is YYDKDF (reference sequence). This CDR3 comprises 20 residues. The V segment lost 0 bases and the J segment 9 bases; nucleotides outside the gene matches: 21. This CDR3 reads CATSRDRVLLAGGSDVGQYF. CDR3 coding DNA: TGTGCCACCAGCAGAGATCGAGTCTTGCTAGCGGGAGGGTCGGACGTTGGGCAGTACTTC.

The chain recombines TRBV18 with TRBJ1-1; the D is unclear. From germline, CDR1 is KGHSH and CDR2 LQKENI. The CDR3 has 12 amino acids. Between the trimmed V and J ends, which lost 4 bases and 9 bases, there was a span of 12 bases. Here the CDR3 reads CASSQPRDKAFF. The CDR3 coding sequence is TGTGCCAGCTCACAACCACGGGATAAAGCTTTCTTT.

The chain has TRBV7-9 and TRBJ2-3; 12 bases map to TRBD1. Looked up from germline, CDR1 is SEHNR and CDR2 is FQNEAQ (reference sequence). V gave up 7 bases and J gave up 3 bases; unmatched junction bases: 5. The CDR3 sequence is 15 residues long. CDR3 DNA sequence: TGTGCCAGCACTTCGGGACAGGGGGCGACAGATACGCAGTATTTT. This encodes CASTSGQGATDTQYF.

The table lists this clone with a count of one. The chain employs TRBV7-9 and TRBJ1-4; no firm D call. Trimming took off 5 bases at V and 6 bases at J, with 13 bases between the two ends. CDR1 and CDR2 from the germline V gene are SEHNR and FQNEAQ (reference sequence). The CDR3 runs to 14 residues. This CDR3 reads CASSLGRIDEKLFF. Written as DNA, the CDR3 is TGTGCCAGCAGCCTGGGGAGGATTGATGAAAAACTGTTTTTT.

The chain carries TRBV10-2 and TRBJ2-5; TRBD1 matches 7 bases. V lost 6 bases to trimming and J lost 3 bases; unmatched junction nucleotides: 13. Germline CDR1 is WSHSY and CDR2 is SAAADI. The CDR3 consists of 16 residues. CDR3 loop: CASREIGQAEKETQYF. DNA of the CDR3: TGCGCCAGCAGGGAAATTGGACAGGCGGAGAAAGAGACCCAGTACTTC.

The CDR3 protein is CATSGTGFQETQYF. Written as DNA, the CDR3 is TGTGCCACCAGTGGCACAGGATTTCAAGAGACCCAGTACTTC. The V gene is TRBV24-1, the J gene TRBJ2-5, with D possibly TRBD1 on 5 matching bases. This CDR3 contains 14 residues. The V and J ends lost 5 bases and 2 bases respectively, with 11 bases between them. CDR1 and CDR2 from the germline V gene are KGHDR and SFDVKD.

The rearrangement links TRBV18 to TRBJ1-1; 7 positions match TRBD1. CDR3 length: 13 amino acids. The V gene's germline CDR1 is KGHSH and CDR2 LQKENI. Losses at the gene ends were 6 bases for V and 9 bases for J; bases not matched to a gene: 10. The CDR3: CASSPQGDSQAFF. The CDR3 DNA follows: TGTGCCAGCTCTCCTCAGGGGGACAGCCAAGCTTTCTTT.

The chain recombines TRBV27 with TRBJ2-5; TRBD1 is a possible D gene (5 bases). V was trimmed by 4 bases and J by 5 bases, leaving 14 bases between them. The CDR3 consists of 14 residues. The germline V gene encodes CDR1 MNHEY and CDR2 SMNVEV (reference sequence). The CDR3 coding sequence is TGTGCCAGCAGTTCGAAGGGGTCCTGGGAGACCCAGTACTTC. Translated, it gives CASSSKGSWETQYF.

This chain connects TRBV10-1 to TRBJ1-2, with 7 bases matching TRBD1. CDR1 WNHNN and CDR2 SYGVQD come from the germline V gene (reference sequence). The V gene end was trimmed by 6 bases and the J gene end by 2 bases; junction bases not matched to a gene: 9. The CDR3 totals 15 residues. CDR3 nucleotides: TGCGCCAGCAGAGAGATCCGGGACAGAAACTATGGCTACACCTTC. This translates into CASREIRDRNYGYTF.

The rearrangement joins TRBV10-3 to TRBJ1-1; TRBD1 matches 7 bases. The germline V gene encodes CDR1 ENHRY and CDR2 SYGVKD. With 3 bases clipped from V and 6 bases from J, the junction kept 4 bases outside the gene matches. This CDR3 is built from 13 residues. The CDR3 spells CAISEGTVSEAFF. DNA for the CDR3: TGTGCCATCAGTGAAGGGACAGTCTCTGAAGCTTTCTTT.

J is TRBJ2-2 and V is TRBV19; TRBD1 agrees at 8 bases. Trimming took 2 bases from V and 2 from J; bases not matched to a gene: 7. The length of the CDR3 is 17 residues. Germline lookup yields CDR1 LNHDA and CDR2 SQIVND (reference sequence). The CDR3 loop reads CASSIPPDRGNTGELFF. The CDR3 nucleotides read TGTGCCAGTAGTATACCTCCTGACAGGGGCAACACCGGGGAGCTGTTTTTT.

The chain joins TRBV18 to TRBJ2-3; 7 positions agree with TRBD2. J lost 4 bases, V lost 8 bases, and 9 bases had no gene match. Germline CDR1 is KGHSH and CDR2 is LQKENI. The CDR3 runs 14 residues. The CDR3 region is CASKGLTGPDTQYF. The CDR3 coding sequence is TGTGCCAGCAAGGGACTAACGGGGCCAGATACGCAGTATTTT.

V gene TRBV28 combines with J gene TRBJ2-3, with 14 bases that match TRBD2. Germline CDR1 reads MDHEN; CDR2 reads SYDVKM. J gave up 3 bases and V 6 bases, and 5 bases lay outside the gene matches. This CDR3 is built from 16 residues. Here the CDR3 reads CASRTGTSGRTDTQYF. CDR3 DNA sequence: TGTGCCAGCAGGACCGGGACTAGCGGGAGAACAGATACGCAGTATTTT.

V gene TRBV2 combines with J gene TRBJ1-2; the match to TRBD1 covers 9 bases. Per the germline V gene, CDR1 is SNHLY and CDR2 is FYNNEI. V was clipped by 7 bases and J by 7 bases; unmatched bases: 10. The CDR3 totals 14 residues. CDR3 amino acids: CASILDRGSFGYTF. DNA for the CDR3: TGTGCCAGCATATTGGACAGGGGTTCGTTTGGCTACACCTTC.

The chain links TRBV9 to TRBJ1-1; D perhaps matches TRBD1 (5 bases). This CDR3 contains 13 residues. Per germline, CDR1 SGDLS and CDR2 YYNGEE. V was pared by 4 bases and J by 5 bases, with 12 bases between. The chain's CDR3 is CASSPAGGTEAFF. The CDR3 DNA follows: TGTGCCAGCAGCCCAGCTGGGGGGACTGAAGCTTTCTTT.

The J gene is TRBJ1-6, the V gene TRBV9; D is perhaps TRBD1 (6 bases). In germline, CDR1 is SGDLS, CDR2 YYNGEE. Trimming took off 0 bases at V and 17 bases at J, with 15 bases between the two ends. The CDR3 runs to 13 residues. As DNA, the CDR3 is TGTGCCAGCAGCGTAGGGACCACAGGGATGGTCCACTTT. Its translation: CASSVGTTGMVHF.

The chain has TRBV27 and TRBJ2-1; the D gene is possibly TRBD2 (6 bases). Germline assignment: CDR1 MNHEY and CDR2 SMNVEV (reference sequence). This CDR3 is 13 amino acids long. Deletions cut 4 bases from V and 8 bases from J, with 12 bases between. CDR3 region: CASSSLGEDEQFF. The CDR3 DNA reads as TGTGCCAGCAGTTCATTAGGGGAGGATGAGCAGTTCTTC.

The V call is TRBV10-3, the J call TRBJ1-5; 9 bases line up with TRBD1. This CDR3 spans 14 amino acids. Germline CDR1 is ENHRY and CDR2 is SYGVKD. Losses at the gene ends were 0 bases for V and 6 bases for J; bases not matched to a gene: 0. CDR3 residues: CAISESGQGQPQHF. CDR3 in DNA: TGTGCCATCAGTGAGTCGGGACAGGGTCAGCCCCAGCATTTT.

The chain employs TRBV9 and TRBJ2-5, with 11 bases that match TRBD2. The CDR3 runs 16 residues. With V trimmed by 0 bases and J by 7 bases, 8 bases remained unmatched. Germline V lookup: CDR1 SGDLS, CDR2 YYNGEE. The CDR3 nucleotides are TGTGCCAGCAGCGTAGGAGGATCCGGGACTAGCGGGACCCAGTACTTC. This codes for CASSVGGSGTSGTQYF.

This sequence joins TRBV13 and TRBJ1-1; 8 bases agree with TRBD1. The germline V gene encodes CDR1 PRHDT and CDR2 FYEKMQ (reference sequence). The CDR3 has 13 amino acids. V shed 0 bases, J shed 10 bases, and the junction held 4 bases outside the gene matches. CDR3: CASSLGQGETAFF. The CDR3 DNA follows: TGTGCCAGCAGCTTAGGACAGGGGGAGACAGCTTTCTTT.

This chain links TRBV4-2 with TRBJ2-7, with TRBD2 matching over 11 bases. Germline V lookup: CDR1 LGHNA, CDR2 YNFKEQ. CDR3 length equals 15 residues. After removal of 4 bases from V and 2 bases from J, the junction contained 4 bases not matched to a gene. The chain's CDR3 is CASSPTLAGAYEQYF. For the CDR3, the DNA is TGTGCCAGCAGCCCGACACTAGCGGGAGCCTACGAGCAGTACTTC.